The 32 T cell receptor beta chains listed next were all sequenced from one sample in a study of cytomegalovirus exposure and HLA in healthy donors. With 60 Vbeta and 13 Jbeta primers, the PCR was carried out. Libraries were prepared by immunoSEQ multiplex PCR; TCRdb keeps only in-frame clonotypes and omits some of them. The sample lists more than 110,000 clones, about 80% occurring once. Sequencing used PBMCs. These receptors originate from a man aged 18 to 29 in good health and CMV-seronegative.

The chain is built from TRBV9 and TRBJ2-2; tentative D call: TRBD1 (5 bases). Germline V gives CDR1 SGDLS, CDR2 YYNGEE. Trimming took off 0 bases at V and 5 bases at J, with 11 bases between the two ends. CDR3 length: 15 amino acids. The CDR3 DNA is TGTGCCAGCAGCGTAGAGCAGGGATGGACCGGGGAGCTGTTTTTT. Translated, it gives CASSVEQGWTGELFF.

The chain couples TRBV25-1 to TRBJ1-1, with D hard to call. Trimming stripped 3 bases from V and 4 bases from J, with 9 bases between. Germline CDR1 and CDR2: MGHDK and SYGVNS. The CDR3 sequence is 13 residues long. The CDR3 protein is CASSESEGTEAFF. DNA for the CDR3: TGTGCCAGCAGTGAGTCTGAGGGCACTGAAGCTTTCTTT.

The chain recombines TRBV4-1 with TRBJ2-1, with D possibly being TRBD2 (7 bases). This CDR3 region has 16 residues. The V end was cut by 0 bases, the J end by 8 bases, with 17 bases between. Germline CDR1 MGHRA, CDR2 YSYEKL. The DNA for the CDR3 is TGCGCCAGCAGCCAAGAGACGAGGGGGGGCGTATATGAGCAGTTCTTC. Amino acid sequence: CASSQETRGGVYEQFF.

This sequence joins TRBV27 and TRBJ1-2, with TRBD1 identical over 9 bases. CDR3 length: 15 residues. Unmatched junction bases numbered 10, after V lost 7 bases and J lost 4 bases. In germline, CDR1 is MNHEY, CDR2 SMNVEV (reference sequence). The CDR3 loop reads CASMSRRDRVYGYTF. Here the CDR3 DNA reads TGTGCCAGCATGTCGCGCCGGGACAGGGTCTATGGCTACACCTTC.

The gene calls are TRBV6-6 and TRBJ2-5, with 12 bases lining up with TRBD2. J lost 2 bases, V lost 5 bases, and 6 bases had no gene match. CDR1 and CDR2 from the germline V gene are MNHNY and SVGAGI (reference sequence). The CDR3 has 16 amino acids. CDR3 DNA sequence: TGTGCCAGCAGTGGGGGACTAGCGGGCGGACAAGAGACCCAGTACTTC. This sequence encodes CASSGGLAGGQETQYF.

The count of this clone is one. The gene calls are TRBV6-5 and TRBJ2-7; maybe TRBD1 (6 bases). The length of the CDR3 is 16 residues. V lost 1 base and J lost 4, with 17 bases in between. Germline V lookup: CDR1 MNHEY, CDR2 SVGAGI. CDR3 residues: CASSYFSTGANYEQYF. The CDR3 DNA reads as TGTGCCAGCAGTTACTTCTCGACAGGAGCCAATTACGAGCAGTACTTC.

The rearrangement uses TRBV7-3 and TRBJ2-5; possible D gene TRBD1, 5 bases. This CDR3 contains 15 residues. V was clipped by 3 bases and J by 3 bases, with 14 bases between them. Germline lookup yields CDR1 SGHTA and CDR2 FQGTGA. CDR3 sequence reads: CASSFPLQGEETQYF. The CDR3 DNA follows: TGTGCCAGCAGCTTCCCCCTCCAGGGTGAAGAGACCCAGTACTTC.

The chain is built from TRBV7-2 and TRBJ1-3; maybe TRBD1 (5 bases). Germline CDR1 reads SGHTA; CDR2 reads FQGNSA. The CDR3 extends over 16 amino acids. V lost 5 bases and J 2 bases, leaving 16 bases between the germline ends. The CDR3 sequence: CASSQSQAGTGNTIYF. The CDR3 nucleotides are TGTGCCAGCAGCCAAAGCCAGGCAGGGACTGGAAACACCATATATTTT.

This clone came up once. DNA of the CDR3: TGTGCCAGCAGTTACGACAGGGGCTCTGGAAACACCATATATTTT. Amino acid sequence: CASSYDRGSGNTIYF. The chain employs TRBV6-5 and TRBJ1-3, with 8 bases matching TRBD1. CDR3 length: 15 amino acids. The trim removed 2 bases at V and 0 bases at J, leaving 0 bases unmatched. Germline V gene lookup returns CDR1 MNHEY and CDR2 SVGAGI.

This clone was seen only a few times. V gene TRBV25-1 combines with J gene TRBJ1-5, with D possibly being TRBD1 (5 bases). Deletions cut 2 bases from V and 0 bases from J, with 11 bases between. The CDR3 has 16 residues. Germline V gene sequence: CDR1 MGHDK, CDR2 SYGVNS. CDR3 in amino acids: CASSEGRGSSNQPQHF. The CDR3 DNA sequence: TGTGCCAGCAGTGAAGGGAGGGGCTCTAGCAATCAGCCCCAGCATTTT.

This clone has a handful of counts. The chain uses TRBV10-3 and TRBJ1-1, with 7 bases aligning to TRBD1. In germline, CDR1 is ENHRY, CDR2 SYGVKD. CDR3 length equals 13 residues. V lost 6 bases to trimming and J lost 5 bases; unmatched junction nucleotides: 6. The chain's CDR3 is CAIRGQTGTEAFF. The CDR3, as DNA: TGTGCCATCAGGGGACAGACCGGGACTGAAGCTTTCTTT.

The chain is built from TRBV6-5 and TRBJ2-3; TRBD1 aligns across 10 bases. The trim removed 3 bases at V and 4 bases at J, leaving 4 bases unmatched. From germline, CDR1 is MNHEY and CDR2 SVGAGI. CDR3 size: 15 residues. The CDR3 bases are TGTGCCAGCAGTTATGGACAGGGGGACGCAGATACGCAGTATTTT. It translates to CASSYGQGDADTQYF.

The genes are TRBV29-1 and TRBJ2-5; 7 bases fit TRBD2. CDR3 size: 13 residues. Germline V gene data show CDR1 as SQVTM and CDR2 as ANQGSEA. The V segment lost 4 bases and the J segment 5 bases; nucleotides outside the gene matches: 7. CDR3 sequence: CSVVSGNRETQYF. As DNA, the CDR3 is TGCAGCGTTGTAAGCGGGAACCGGGAGACCCAGTACTTC.

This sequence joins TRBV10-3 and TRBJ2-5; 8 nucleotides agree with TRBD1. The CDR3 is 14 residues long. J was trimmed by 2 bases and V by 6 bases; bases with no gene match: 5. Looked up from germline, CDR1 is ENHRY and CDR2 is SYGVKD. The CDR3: CAIRPDRGQETQYF. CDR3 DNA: TGTGCCATCAGGCCTGACAGGGGACAAGAGACCCAGTACTTC.

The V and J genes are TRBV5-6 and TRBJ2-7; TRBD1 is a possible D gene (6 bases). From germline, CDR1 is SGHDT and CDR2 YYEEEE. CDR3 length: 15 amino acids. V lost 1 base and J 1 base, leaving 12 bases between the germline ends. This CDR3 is CASSLTGSRSYEQYF. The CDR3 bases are TGTGCCAGCAGCTTGACAGGGTCCCGTTCCTACGAGCAGTACTTC.

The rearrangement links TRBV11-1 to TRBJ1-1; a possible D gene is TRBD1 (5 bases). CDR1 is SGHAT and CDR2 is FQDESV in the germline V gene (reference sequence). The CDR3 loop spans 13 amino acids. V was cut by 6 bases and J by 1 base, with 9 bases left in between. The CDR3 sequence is CASRKDRNTEAFF. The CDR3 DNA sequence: TGTGCCAGCAGAAAAGACAGGAACACTGAAGCTTTCTTT.

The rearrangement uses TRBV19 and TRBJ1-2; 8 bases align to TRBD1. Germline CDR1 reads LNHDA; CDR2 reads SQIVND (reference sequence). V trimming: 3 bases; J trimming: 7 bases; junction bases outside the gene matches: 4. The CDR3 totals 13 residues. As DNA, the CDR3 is TGTGCCAGTAGTATCAACAGGGGGTTTGGCTACACCTTC. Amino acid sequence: CASSINRGFGYTF.

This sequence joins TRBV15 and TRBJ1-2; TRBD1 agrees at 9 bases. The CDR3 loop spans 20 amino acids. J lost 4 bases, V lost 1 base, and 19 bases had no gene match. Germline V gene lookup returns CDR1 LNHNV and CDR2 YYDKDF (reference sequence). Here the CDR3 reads CATSRAGRGTGTVRGYGYTF. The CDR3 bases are TGTGCCACCAGCAGAGCCGGAAGGGGGACAGGGACAGTGCGTGGCTATGGCTACACCTTC. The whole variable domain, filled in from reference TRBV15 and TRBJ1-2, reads DAMVIQNPRYQVTQFGKPVTLSCSQTLNHNVMYWYQQKSSQAPKLLFHYYDKDFNNEADTPDNFQSRRPNTSFCFLDIRSPGLGDTAMYLCATSRAGRGTGTVRGYGYTFGSGTRLTVV.

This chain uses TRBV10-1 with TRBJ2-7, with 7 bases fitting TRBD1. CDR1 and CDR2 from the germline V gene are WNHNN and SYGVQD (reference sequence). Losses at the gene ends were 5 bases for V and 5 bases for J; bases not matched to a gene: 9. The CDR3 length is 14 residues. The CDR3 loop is CASSLTGSKNEQYF. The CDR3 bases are TGCGCCAGCAGTTTGACAGGGAGTAAGAACGAGCAGTACTTC.

The CDR3 here is CASSVGAWGGNQPQHF. The CDR3 DNA is TGTGCCAGCAGCGTAGGCGCCTGGGGGGGCAATCAGCCCCAGCATTTT. J is TRBJ1-5 and V is TRBV7-8; weak D call: TRBD1 (5 bases). CDR3 length: 16 residues. The germline CDR1 and CDR2 sequences are SGHVS and FQNEAQ. V lost 5 bases to trimming and J lost 2 bases, with 16 bases between them.

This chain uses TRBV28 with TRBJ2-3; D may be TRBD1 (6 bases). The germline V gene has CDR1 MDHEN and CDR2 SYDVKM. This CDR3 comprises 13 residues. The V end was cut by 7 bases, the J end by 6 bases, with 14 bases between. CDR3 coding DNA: TGTGCCAGCACCGCACAGGGTTCGGATACGCAGTATTTT. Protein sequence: CASTAQGSDTQYF. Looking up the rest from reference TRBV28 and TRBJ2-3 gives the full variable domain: DVKVTQSSRYLVKRTGEKVFLECVQDMDHENMFWYRQDPGLGLRLIYFSYDVKMKEKGDIPEGYSVSREKKERFSLILESASTNQTSMYLCASTAQGSDTQYFGPGTRLTVL.

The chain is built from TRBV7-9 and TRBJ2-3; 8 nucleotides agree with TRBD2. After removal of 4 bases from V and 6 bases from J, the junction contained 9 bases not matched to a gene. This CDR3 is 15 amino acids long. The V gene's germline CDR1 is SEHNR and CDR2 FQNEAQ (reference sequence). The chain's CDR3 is CASSWTERELDTQYF. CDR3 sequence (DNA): TGTGCCAGCAGCTGGACCGAGCGGGAGTTGGATACGCAGTATTTT. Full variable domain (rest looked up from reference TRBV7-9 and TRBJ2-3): DTGVSQNPRHKITKRGQNVTFRCDPISEHNRLYWYRQTLGQGPEFLTYFQNEAQLEKSRLLSDRFSAERPKGSFSTLEIQRTEQGDSAMYLCASSWTERELDTQYFGPGTRLTVL.

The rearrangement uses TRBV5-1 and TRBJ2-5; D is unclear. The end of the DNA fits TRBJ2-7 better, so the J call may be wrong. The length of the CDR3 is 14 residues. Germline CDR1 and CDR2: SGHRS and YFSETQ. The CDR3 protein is CASSLGTSSYEQYF. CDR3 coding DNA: TGCGCCAGCAGCTTGGGTACGAGCTCCTACGAGCAGTACTTC.

The CDR3 reads CASSPRGTSEDTQYF. CDR3 coding DNA: TGTGCCAGCAGCCCGCGAGGGACTAGTGAGGATACGCAGTATTTT. This chain links TRBV7-3 with TRBJ2-3, with 8 nucleotides matching TRBD2. There are 15 residues in the CDR3. Germline values: CDR1 SGHTA, CDR2 FQGTGA. The J segment lost 6 bases and the V segment lost 5 bases, leaving 10 bases of the junction unmatched.

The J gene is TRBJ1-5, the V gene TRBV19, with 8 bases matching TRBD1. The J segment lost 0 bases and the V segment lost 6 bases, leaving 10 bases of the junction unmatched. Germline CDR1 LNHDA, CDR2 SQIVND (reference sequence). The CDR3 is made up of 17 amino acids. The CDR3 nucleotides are TGTGCCAGTAGCATTATGGGGACAGGCTATAGCAATCAGCCCCAGCATTTT. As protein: CASSIMGTGYSNQPQHF. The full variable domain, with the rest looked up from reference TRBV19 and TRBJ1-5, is DGGITQSPKYLFRKEGQNVTLSCEQNLNHDAMYWYRQDPGQGLRLIYYSQIVNDFQKGDIAEGYSVSREKKESFPLTVTSAQKNPTAFYLCASSIMGTGYSNQPQHFGDGTRLSIL.

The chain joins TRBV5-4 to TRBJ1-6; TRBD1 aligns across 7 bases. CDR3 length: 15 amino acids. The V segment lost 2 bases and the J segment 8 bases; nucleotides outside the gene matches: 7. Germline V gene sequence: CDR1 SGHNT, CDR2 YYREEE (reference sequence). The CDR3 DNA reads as TGTGCCAGCAGCTTACGGGACAGAAGGGATTCACCCCTCCACTTT. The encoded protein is CASSLRDRRDSPLHF.

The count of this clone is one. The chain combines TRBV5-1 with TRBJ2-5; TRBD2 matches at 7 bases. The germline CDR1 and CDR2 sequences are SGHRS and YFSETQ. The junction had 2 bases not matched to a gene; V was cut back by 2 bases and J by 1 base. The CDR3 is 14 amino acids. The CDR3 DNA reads TGCGCCAGCAGCTTTCCGGGGGGCCAAGAGACCCAGTACTTC. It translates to CASSFPGGQETQYF. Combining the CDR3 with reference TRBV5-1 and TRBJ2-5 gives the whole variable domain KAGVTQTPRYLIKTRGQQVTLSCSPISGHRSVSWYQQTPGQGLQFLFEYFSETQRNKGNFPGRFSGRQFSNSRSEMNVSTLELGDSALYLCASSFPGGQETQYFGPGTRLLVL.

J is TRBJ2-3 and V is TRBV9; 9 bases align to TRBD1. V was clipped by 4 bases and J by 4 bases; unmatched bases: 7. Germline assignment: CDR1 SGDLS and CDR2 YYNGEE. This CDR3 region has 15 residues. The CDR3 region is CASSMGQGGPDTQYF. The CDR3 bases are TGTGCCAGCAGCATGGGACAGGGAGGTCCAGATACGCAGTATTTT.

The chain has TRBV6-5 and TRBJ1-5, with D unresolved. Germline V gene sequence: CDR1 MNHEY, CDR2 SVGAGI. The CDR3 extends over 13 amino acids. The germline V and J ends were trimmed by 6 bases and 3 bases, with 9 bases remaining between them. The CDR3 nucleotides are TGTGCCAGCAGGGGGAGTAACAATCAGCCCCAGCATTTT. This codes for CASRGSNNQPQHF.

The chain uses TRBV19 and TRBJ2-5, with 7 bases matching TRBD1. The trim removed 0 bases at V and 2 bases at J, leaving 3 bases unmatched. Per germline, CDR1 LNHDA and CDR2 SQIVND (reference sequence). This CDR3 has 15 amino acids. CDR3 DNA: TGTGCCAGTAGTATAGAAGTGACAGGGCAAGAGACCCAGTACTTC. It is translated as CASSIEVTGQETQYF.

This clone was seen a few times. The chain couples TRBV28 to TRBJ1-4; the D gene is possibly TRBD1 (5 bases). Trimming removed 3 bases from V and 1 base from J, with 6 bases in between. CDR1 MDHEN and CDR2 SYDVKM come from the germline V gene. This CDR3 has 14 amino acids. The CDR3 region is CASSFQGTNEKLFF. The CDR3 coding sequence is TGTGCCAGCAGTTTCCAGGGAACTAATGAAAAACTGTTTTTT.

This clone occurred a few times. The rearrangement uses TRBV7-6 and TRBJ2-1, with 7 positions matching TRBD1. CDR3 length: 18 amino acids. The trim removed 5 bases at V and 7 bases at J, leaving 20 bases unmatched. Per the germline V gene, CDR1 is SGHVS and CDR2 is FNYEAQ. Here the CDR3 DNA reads TGTGCCAGCAGCCCGAAACAGGGGTACTACCTTTCGAGTAATGAGCAGTTCTTC. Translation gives CASSPKQGYYLSSNEQFF. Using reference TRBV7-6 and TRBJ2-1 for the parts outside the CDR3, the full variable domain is GAGVSQSPRYKVTKRGQDVALRCDPISGHVSLYWYRQALGQGPEFLTYFNYEAQQDKSGLPNDRFSAERPEGSISTLTIQRTEQRDSAMYRCASSPKQGYYLSSNEQFFGPGTRLTVL.